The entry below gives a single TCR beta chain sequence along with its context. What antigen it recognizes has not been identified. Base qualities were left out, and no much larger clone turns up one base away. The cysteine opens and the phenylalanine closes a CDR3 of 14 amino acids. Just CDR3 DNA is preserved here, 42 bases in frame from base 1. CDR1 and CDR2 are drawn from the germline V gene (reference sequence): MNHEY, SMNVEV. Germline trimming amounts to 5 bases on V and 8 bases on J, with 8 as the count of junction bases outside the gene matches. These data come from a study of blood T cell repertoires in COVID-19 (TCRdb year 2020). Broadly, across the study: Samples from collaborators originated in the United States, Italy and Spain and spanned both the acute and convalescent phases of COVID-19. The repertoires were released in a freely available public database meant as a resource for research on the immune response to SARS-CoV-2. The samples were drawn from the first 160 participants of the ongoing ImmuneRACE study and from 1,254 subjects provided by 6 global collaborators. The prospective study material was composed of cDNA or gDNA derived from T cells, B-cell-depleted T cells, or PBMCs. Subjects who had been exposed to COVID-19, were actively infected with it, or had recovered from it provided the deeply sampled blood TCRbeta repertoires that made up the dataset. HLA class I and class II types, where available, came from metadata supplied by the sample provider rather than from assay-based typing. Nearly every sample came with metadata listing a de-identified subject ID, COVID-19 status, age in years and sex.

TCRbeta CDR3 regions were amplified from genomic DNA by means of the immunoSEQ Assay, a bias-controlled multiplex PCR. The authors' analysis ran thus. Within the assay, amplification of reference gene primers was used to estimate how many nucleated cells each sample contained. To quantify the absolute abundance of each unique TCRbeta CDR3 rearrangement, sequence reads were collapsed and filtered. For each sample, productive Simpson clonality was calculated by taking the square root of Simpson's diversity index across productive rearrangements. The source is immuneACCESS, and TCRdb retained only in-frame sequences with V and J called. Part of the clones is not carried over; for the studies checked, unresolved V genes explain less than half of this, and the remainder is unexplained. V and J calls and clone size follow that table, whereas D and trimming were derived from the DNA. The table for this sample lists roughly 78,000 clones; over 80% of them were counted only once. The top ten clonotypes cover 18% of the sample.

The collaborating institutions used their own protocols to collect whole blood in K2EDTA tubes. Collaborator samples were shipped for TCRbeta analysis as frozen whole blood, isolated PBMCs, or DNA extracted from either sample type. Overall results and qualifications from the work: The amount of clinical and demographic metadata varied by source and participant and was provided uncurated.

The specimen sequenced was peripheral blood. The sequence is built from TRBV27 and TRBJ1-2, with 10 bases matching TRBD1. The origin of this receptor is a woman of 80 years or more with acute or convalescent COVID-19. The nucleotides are TGTGCCAGCAGTCCCGGGACAGGGGCACGGGGCTACACCTTC. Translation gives CASSPGTGARGYTF.